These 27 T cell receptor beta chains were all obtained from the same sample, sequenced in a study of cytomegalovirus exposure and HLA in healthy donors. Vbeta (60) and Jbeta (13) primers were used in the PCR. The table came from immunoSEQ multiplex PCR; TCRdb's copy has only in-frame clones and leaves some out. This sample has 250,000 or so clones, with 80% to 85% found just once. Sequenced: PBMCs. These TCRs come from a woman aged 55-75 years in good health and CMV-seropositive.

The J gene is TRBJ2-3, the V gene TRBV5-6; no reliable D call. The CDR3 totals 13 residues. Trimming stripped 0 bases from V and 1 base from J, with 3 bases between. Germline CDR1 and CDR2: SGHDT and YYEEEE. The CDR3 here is CASSLERTDTQYF. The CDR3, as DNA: TGTGCCAGCAGCTTGGAGCGCACAGATACGCAGTATTTT.

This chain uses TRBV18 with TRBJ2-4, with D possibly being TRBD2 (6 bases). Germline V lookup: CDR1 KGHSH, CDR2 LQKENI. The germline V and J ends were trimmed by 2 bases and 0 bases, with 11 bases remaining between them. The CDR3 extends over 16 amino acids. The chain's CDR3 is CASSPGRGKAKNIQYF. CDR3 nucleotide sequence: TGTGCCAGCTCACCAGGGCGGGGAAAAGCCAAAAACATTCAGTACTTC.

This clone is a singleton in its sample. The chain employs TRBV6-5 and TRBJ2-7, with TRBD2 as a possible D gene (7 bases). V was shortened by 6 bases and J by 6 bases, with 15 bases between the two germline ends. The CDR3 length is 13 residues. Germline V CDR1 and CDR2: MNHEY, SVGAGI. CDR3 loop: CASRGGASSEQYF. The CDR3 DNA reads TGTGCCAGCAGGGGGGGGGCGTCCAGCGAGCAGTACTTC.

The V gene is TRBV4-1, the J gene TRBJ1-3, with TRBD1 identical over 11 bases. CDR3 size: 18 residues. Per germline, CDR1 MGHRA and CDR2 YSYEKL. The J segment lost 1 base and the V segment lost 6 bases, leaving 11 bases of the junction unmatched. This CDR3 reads CASSHPPGQGDSGNTIYF. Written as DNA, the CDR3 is TGCGCCAGCAGTCATCCCCCGGGACAGGGGGATTCTGGAAACACCATATATTTT.

CDR3 loop: CASSTDSYSNQPQHF. In DNA, the CDR3 is TGTGCCAGCAGCACGGACAGCTATAGCAATCAGCCCCAGCATTTT. The V call is TRBV7-2, the J call TRBJ1-5; a weak D match, TRBD1 (6 bases). The CDR3 consists of 15 residues. From germline, CDR1 is SGHTA and CDR2 FQGNSA. The V end lost 5 bases, the J end lost 0 bases, and 11 bases lay between the germline ends.

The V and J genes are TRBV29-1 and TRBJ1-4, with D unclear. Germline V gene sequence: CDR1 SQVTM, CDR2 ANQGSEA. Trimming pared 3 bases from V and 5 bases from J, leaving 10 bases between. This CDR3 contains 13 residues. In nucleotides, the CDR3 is TGCAGCGTTGAGGGGAGGGAGAATGAAAAACTGTTTTTT. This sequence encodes CSVEGRENEKLFF.

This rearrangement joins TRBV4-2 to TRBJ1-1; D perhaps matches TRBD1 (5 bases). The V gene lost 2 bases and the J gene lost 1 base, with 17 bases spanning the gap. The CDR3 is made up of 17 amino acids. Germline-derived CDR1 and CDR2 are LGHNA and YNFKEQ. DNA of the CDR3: TGTGCCAGCAGCCAACCTTCTATGGGGCGTCGGAACACTGAAGCTTTCTTT. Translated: CASSQPSMGRRNTEAFF.

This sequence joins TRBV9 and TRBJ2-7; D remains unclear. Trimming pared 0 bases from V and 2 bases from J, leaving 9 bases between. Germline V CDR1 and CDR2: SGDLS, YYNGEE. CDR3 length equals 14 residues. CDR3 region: CASSVGGFTYEQYF. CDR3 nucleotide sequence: TGTGCCAGCAGCGTAGGCGGTTTTACCTACGAGCAGTACTTC.

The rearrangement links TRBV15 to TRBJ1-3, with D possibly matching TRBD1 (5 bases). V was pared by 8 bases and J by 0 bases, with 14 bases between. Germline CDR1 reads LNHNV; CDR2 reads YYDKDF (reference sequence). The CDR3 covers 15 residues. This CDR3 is CATSLYRLSGNTIYF. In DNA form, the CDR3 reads TGTGCCACCTCGCTCTACAGGCTCTCTGGAAACACCATATATTTT.

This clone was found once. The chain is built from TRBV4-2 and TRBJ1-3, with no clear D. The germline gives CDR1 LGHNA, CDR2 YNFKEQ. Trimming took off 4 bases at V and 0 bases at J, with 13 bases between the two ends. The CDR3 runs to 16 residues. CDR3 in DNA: TGTGCCAGCAGCCCTCGCGAAGGGAGCTCTGGAAACACCATATATTTT. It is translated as CASSPREGSSGNTIYF.

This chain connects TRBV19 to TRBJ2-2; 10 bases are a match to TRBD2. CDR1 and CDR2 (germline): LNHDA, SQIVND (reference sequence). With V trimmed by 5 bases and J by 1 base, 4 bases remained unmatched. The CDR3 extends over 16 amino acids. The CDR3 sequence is CASSSGTSENTGELFF. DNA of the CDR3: TGTGCCAGTAGTTCCGGGACTAGCGAGAACACCGGGGAGCTGTTTTTT.

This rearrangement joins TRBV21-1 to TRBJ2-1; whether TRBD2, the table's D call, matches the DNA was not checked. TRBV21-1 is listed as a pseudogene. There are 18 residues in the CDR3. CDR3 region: CASSKGFLAGVSINEQFF. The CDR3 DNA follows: TGTGCCAGCAGCAAAGGTTTTTTAGCGGGAGTTTCCATCAATGAGCAGTTCTTC.

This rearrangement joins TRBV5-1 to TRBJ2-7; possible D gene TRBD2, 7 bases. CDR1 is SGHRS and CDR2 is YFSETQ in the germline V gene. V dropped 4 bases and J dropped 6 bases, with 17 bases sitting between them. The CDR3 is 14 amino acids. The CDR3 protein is CASSPQGGAGEQYF. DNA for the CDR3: TGCGCCAGCAGCCCCCAAGGGGGGGCCGGCGAGCAGTACTTC.

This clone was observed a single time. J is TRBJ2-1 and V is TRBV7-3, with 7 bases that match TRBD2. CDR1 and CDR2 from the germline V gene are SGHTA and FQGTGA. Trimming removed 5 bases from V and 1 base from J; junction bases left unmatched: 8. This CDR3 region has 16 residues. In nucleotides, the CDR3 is TGTGCCAGCAGCCTTACCCCGGGACTATCCTACAATGAGCAGTTCTTC. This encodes CASSLTPGLSYNEQFF.

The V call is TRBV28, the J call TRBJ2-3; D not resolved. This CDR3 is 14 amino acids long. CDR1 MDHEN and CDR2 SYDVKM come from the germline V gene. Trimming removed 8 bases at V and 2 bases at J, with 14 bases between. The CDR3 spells CASSPEAYTDTQYF. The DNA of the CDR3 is TGTGCCAGCTCGCCCGAGGCGTACACAGATACGCAGTATTTT.

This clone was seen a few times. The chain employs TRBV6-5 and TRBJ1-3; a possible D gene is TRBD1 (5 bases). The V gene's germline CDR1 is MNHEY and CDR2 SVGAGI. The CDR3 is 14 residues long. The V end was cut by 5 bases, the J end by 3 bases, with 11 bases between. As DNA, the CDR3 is TGTGCCAGCAGTGGAGGGGATGGTGGAAACACCATATATTTT. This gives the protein CASSGGDGGNTIYF.

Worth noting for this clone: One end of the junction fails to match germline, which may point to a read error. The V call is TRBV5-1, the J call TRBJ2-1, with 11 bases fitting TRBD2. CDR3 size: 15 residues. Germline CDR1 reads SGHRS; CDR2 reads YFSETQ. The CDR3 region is CASSFSGRAYDEQFF. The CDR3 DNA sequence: TGCGCCAGCAGCTTTAGCGGGAGGGCCTACGATGAGCAGTTCTTC. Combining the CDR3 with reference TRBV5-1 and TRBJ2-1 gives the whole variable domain KAGVTQTPRYLIKTRGQQVTLSCSPISGHRSVSWYQQTPGQGLQFLFEYFSETQRNKGNFPGRFSGRQFSNSRSEMNVSTLELGDSALYLCASSFSGRAYDEQFFGPGTRLTVL.

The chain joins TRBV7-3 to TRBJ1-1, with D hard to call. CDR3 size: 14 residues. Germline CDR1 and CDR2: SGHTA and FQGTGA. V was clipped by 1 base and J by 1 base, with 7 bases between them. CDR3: CASSLSSGNTEAFF. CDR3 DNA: TGTGCCAGCAGCTTAAGCTCCGGGAACACTGAAGCTTTCTTT. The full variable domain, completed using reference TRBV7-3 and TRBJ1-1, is GAGVSQTPSNKVTEKGKYVELRCDPISGHTALYWYRQSLGQGPEFLIYFQGTGAADDSGLPNDRFFAVRPEGSVSTLKIQRTERGDSAVYLCASSLSSGNTEAFFGQGTRLTVV.

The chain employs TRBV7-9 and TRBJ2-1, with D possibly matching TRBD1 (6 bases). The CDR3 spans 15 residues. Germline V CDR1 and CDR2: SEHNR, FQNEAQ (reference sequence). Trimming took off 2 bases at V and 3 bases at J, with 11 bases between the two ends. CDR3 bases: TGTGCCAGCAGCTTAAACAGGGTCAGCTACAATGAGCAGTTCTTC. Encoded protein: CASSLNRVSYNEQFF. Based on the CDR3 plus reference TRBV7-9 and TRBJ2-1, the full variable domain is DTGVSQNPRHKITKRGQNVTFRCDPISEHNRLYWYRQTLGQGPEFLTYFQNEAQLEKSRLLSDRFSAERPKGSFSTLEIQRTEQGDSAMYLCASSLNRVSYNEQFFGPGTRLTVL.

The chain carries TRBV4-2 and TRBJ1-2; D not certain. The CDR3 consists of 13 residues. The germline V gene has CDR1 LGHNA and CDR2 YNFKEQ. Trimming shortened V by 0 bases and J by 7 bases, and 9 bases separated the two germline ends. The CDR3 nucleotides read TGTGCCAGCAGCCAAGAGCGAGAACTTGGCTACACCTTC. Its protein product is CASSQERELGYTF.

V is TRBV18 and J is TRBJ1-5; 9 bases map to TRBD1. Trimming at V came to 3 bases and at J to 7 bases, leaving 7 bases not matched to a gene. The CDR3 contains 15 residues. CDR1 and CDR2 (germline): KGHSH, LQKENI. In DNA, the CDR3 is TGTGCCAGCTCACCTGGACAGGGGTTAGGGCAGCCCCAGCATTTT. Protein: CASSPGQGLGQPQHF.

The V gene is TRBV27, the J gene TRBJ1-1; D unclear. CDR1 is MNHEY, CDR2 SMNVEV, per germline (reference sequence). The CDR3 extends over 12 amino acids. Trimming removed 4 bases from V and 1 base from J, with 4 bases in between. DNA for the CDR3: TGTGCCAGCAGTTCGGGGAACACTGAAGCTTTCTTT. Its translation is CASSSGNTEAFF.

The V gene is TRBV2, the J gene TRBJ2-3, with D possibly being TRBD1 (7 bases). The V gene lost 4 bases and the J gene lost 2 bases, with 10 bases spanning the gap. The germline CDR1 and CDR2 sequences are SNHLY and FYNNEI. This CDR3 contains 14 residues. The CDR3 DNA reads TGTGCCAGCAGTGGCAGGGGGGACACAGATACGCAGTATTTT. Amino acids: CASSGRGDTDTQYF.

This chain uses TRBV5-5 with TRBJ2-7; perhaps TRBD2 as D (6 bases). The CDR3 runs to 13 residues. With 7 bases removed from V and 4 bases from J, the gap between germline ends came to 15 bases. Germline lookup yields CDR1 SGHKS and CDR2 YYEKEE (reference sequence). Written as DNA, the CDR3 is TGTGCCAGCTCTTACGGTAGCGGATACGAGCAGTACTTC. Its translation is CASSYGSGYEQYF.

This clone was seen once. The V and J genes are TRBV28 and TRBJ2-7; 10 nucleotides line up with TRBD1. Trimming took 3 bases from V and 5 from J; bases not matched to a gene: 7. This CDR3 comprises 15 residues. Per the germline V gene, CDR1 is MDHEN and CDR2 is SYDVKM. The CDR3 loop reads CASSFAGTGDHEQYF. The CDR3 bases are TGTGCCAGCAGTTTCGCCGGGACAGGGGACCACGAGCAGTACTTC.

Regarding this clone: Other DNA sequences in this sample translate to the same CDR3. The CDR3 sequence is CASSQDYYEQYF. CDR3 sequence (DNA): TGTGCCAGCAGCCAAGACTACTACGAGCAGTACTTC. The chain uses TRBV4-2 and TRBJ2-7; D not resolved. V lost 0 bases to trimming and J lost 3 bases, with 3 bases between them. The germline V gene has CDR1 LGHNA and CDR2 YNFKEQ. The CDR3 extends over 12 amino acids.

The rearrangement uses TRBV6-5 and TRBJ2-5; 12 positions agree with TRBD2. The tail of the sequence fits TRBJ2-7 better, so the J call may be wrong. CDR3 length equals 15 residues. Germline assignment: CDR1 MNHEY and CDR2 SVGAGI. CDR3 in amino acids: CASQVLTSGRHEQYF. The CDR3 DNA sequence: TGTGCCAGCCAGGTCCTTACTAGCGGGAGGCACGAGCAGTACTTC.